This T cell receptor (beta chain) was sequenced during a study of shared clonotypes between healthy human individuals. Study summary: The study enrolled a couple of women and a few men aged 18 to 49.

Profiled with immunoSEQ multiplex PCR; TCRdb holds only in-frame clones, not every one. Of 1.6 million or so clones listed, approximately 96% were seen once; the top ten hold about 1.2%. The CDR3 loop spans 12 amino acids. Germline lookup yields CDR1 MNHEY and CDR2 SMNVEV (reference sequence). Trimming removed 7 bases from V and 12 bases from J; junction bases left unmatched: 1. Material for sequencing was naive CD4+ T cells sorted from blood. Subset defined: CD45RA+ positively selected. V gene TRBV27 combines with J gene TRBJ2-1, with 15 nucleotides matching TRBD2. This sequence was found in a man younger than 45 in good health. CDR3 in DNA: TGTGCCAGCATGGGACTAGCGGGAGGGCAGTTCTTC. Protein product: CASMGLAGGQFF.